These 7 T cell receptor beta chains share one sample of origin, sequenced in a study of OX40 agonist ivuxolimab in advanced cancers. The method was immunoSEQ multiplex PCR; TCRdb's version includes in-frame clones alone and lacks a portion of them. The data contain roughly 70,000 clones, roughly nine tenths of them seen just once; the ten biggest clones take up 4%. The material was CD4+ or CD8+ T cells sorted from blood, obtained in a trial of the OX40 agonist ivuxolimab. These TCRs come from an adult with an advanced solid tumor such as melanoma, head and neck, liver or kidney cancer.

CDR3 sequence: CASSLDGLMIEGNTQYF. In DNA form, the CDR3 reads TGTGCCAGCAGCTTAGATGGACTGATGATCGAAGGGAATACGCAGTATTTT. The chain couples TRBV11-3 to TRBJ2-3, with D perhaps TRBD2 (5 bases). Looked up from germline, CDR1 is SGHNT and CDR2 is YENEEA. This CDR3 region has 17 residues. V was clipped by 0 bases and J by 7 bases, with 20 bases between them.

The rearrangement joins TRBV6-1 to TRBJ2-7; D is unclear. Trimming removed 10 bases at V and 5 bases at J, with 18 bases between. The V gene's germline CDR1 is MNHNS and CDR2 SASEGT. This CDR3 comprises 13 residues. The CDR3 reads CATFGSSRNEQYF. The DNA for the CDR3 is TGTGCCACCTTCGGATCCTCCCGGAACGAGCAGTACTTC.

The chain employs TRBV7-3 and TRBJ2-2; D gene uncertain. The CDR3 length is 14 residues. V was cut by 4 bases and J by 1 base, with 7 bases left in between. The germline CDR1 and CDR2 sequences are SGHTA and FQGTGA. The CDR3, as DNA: TGTGCCAGCAGCTCGGCTCTGAACACCGGGGAGCTGTTTTTT. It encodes CASSSALNTGELFF. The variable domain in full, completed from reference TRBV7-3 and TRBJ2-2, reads GAGVSQTPSNKVTEKGKYVELRCDPISGHTALYWYRQSLGQGPEFLIYFQGTGAADDSGLPNDRFFAVRPEGSVSTLKIQRTERGDSAVYLCASSSALNTGELFFGEGSRLTVL.

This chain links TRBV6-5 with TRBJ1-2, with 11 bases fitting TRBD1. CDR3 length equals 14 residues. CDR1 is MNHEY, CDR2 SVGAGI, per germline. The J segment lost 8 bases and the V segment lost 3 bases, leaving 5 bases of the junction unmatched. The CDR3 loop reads CASSYGQGAGGYTF. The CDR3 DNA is TGTGCCAGCAGTTATGGACAGGGGGCAGGAGGCTACACCTTC.

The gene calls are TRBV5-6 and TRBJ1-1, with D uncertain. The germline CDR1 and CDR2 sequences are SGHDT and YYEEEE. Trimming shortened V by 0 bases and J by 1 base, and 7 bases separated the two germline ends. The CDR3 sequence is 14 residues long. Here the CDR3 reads CASSLGQQNTEAFF. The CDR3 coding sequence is TGTGCCAGCAGCTTGGGGCAGCAGAACACTGAAGCTTTCTTT.

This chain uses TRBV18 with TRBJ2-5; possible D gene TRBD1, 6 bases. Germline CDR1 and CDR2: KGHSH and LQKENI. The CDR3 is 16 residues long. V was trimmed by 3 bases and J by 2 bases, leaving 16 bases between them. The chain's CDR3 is CASSPRQVGGQETQYF. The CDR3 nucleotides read TGTGCCAGCTCACCGCGACAGGTTGGTGGGCAAGAGACCCAGTACTTC.

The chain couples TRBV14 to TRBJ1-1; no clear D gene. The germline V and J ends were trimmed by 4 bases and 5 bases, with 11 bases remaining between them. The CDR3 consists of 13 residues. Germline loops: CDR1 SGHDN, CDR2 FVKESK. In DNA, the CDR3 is TGTGCCAGCAGCCTTAAAAGGGAGACTGAAGCTTTCTTT. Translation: CASSLKRETEAFF. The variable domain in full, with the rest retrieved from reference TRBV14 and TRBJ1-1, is EAGVTQFPSHSVIEKGQTVTLRCDPISGHDNLYWYRRVMGKEIKFLLHFVKESKQDESGMPNNRFLAERTGGTYSTLKVQPAELEDSGVYFCASSLKRETEAFFGQGTRLTVV.